This T cell receptor beta chain was sequenced in a study of T cell clonotyping in hematopoietic cell transplantation. Study overall: Recipients were bled about 28 days pretransplant and at posttransplant days 30, 100, 180. Overall study findings and caveats: Graft donor and pretransplant recipient Inverse Simpson Index values predicted broader posttransplant TCR diversity.

In regard to this clone: Its specificity is not known.

Germline CDR1 MDHEN, CDR2 SYDVKM. This CDR3 region has 12 residues. TCRdb keeps only in-frame clones here, not all; method: immunoSEQ multiplex PCR. The sample has 14,000 or so clones, about 60% seen once; the top ten hold 8% to 10%. The sequence was obtained from a human donor who either received an allogeneic hematopoietic cell transplant for a myeloid malignancy or was a related donor (not recorded which). Some clones in this sample may be carry-over from other donors' samples. What was sequenced was PBMCs. The chain couples TRBV28 to TRBJ2-7, with TRBD2 matching 9 bases. CDR3 amino acids: CTSGRFTYEQYF. CDR3 bases: TGTACAAGCGGGAGGTTTACCTACGAGCAGTACTTC.